These T cell receptor beta chains were read from a single sample in a study of T-cell reconstitution after alpha-beta-depleted transplantation in children. TCRdb ran MiXCR on the PCR reads and lists one entry per CDR3 protein. The sample includes about 980,000 distinct CDR3 sequences, about 29% of them seen just once. The sequences come from PBMCs, mostly from graft donor cells, collected 360 days after TCRalphabeta/CD19-depleted stem cell transplant. Every receptor here comes from a boy in the first two years of life who had a stem cell transplant for SCID, so the T cells may come from the graft donor. The conserved cysteine and the conserved F or W are not part of the CDR3 here.

cdr3_aa: ASRYRVESSYEQY
v_call: TRBV28
j_call: TRBJ2-7

cdr3_aa: ASSVIGTGNEKLF
v_call: TRBV9
j_call: TRBJ1-4

cdr3_aa: ASSYTGTTEAF
v_call: TRBV6-6
j_call: TRBJ1-1

cdr3_aa: AISADITYEQY
v_call: TRBV10-3
j_call: TRBJ2-7

cdr3_aa: ASSSVFGRGGDQETQY
v_call: TRBV5-1
j_call: TRBJ2-5

cdr3_aa: ATSRETASSNEQF
v_call: TRBV15
j_call: TRBJ2-1

cdr3_aa: SARPITEQY
v_call: TRBV20-1
j_call: TRBJ2-7

cdr3_aa: ASSLRTVSYEQF
v_call: TRBV12-3/TRBV12-4
j_call: TRBJ2-1

cdr3_aa: ASSAGATVNSPLH
v_call: TRBV9
j_call: TRBJ1-6

cdr3_aa: AISESDKIRGETQY
v_call: TRBV10-3
j_call: TRBJ2-5

cdr3_aa: ASSPSLAGDTDTQY
v_call: TRBV12-3/TRBV12-4
j_call: TRBJ2-3

cdr3_aa: ASSPRTRLGYEQY
v_call: TRBV27
j_call: TRBJ2-7

cdr3_aa: ASSLVTDSNQPQH
v_call: TRBV5-5
j_call: TRBJ1-5

cdr3_aa: ASSQDRTGGDYNSPLH
v_call: TRBV4-2
j_call: TRBJ1-6

cdr3_aa: ASSIEGSSSYEQY
v_call: TRBV19
j_call: TRBJ2-7

cdr3_aa: ASRADRVRTSTDTQY
v_call: TRBV12-3/TRBV12-4
j_call: TRBJ2-3

cdr3_aa: SVAEQGMVNEQY
v_call: TRBV29-1
j_call: TRBJ2-7

cdr3_aa: ASSQEAIGNTEAF
v_call: TRBV4-1
j_call: TRBJ1-1

cdr3_aa: ASSPQDLETQY
v_call: TRBV18
j_call: TRBJ2-5

cdr3_aa: ASVAGSSYEQY
v_call: TRBV2
j_call: TRBJ2-7

cdr3_aa: ASSPLLARGPQWGGELF
v_call: TRBV4-3
j_call: TRBJ2-2

cdr3_aa: ASNFRQDDTGELF
v_call: TRBV7-9
j_call: TRBJ2-2

cdr3_aa: ASRSAAGGVEQF
v_call: TRBV7-2
j_call: TRBJ2-1

cdr3_aa: ASSLDRSEF
v_call: TRBV28
j_call: TRBJ2-1

cdr3_aa: ASSNLARDNEQF
v_call: TRBV6-1
j_call: TRBJ2-1

cdr3_aa: ASSFPRQGGYEQY
v_call: TRBV28
j_call: TRBJ2-7

cdr3_aa: ASSTQGLGVADTQY
v_call: TRBV2
j_call: TRBJ2-3

cdr3_aa: ASSQDPGWDEQF
v_call: TRBV3-1
j_call: TRBJ2-1

cdr3_aa: ASSLEGRTEAF
v_call: TRBV7-9
j_call: TRBJ1-1

cdr3_aa: ASSLDQGRSTEAF
v_call: TRBV5-1
j_call: TRBJ1-1

cdr3_aa: ASSYPGQTDTQY
v_call: TRBV6-5
j_call: TRBJ2-3

cdr3_aa: ATHPSSSGNTIY
v_call: TRBV6-1
j_call: TRBJ1-3

cdr3_aa: ASSFPTTGELF
v_call: TRBV28
j_call: TRBJ2-2

cdr3_aa: ASSPHPGTSTGELF
v_call: TRBV9
j_call: TRBJ2-2

cdr3_aa: ASSQTGGVAGELF
v_call: TRBV5-5
j_call: TRBJ2-2

cdr3_aa: ASSNQGRRIGYT
v_call: TRBV6-5
j_call: TRBJ1-2

cdr3_aa: ASSLTGDGNSPLH
v_call: TRBV12-3/TRBV12-4
j_call: TRBJ1-6

cdr3_aa: ATSSGTGGENEQF
v_call: TRBV24-1
j_call: TRBJ2-1

cdr3_aa: ASSVAPRTSGYNEQF
v_call: TRBV9
j_call: TRBJ2-1

cdr3_aa: ASSEDGVVTPSNQPQH
v_call: TRBV11-2
j_call: TRBJ1-5

cdr3_aa: ASSQNQVSHTDTQY
v_call: TRBV4-2
j_call: TRBJ2-3

cdr3_aa: SAGILDRIQTQY
v_call: TRBV20-1
j_call: TRBJ2-5

cdr3_aa: ASNPGQGAYEQY
v_call: TRBV6-6
j_call: TRBJ2-7

cdr3_aa: ASSASGAPSYEQY
v_call: TRBV9
j_call: TRBJ2-7

cdr3_aa: ASSTGTATEAF
v_call: TRBV12-3/TRBV12-4
j_call: TRBJ1-1

cdr3_aa: ASNPNWTGLTEAF
v_call: TRBV27
j_call: TRBJ1-1